The clone carrying this T cell receptor beta chain was recorded many times. The antigen remains unidentified. TCRdb used MiXCR to reprocess the reads, holding one entry per CDR3 protein. The data show approximately 160,000 distinct CDR3 sequences, more than 15% seen once. Germline V gene data show CDR1 as MNHEY and CDR2 as SVGEGT. V lost 2 bases, J lost 9 bases, and 18 bases stayed unmatched. This CDR3 region has 18 residues. This specimen comes from a study of T cell repertoires in cytomegalovirus infection. Across the study: It was the public TCR beta signatures that indicated both CMV infection and matching HLA type.

Study observations and caveats: CMV-specific HLA-C-restricted TCR beta clonotypes dominated the ex vivo response. The cumulative frequency of public TCR beta families distinguished individuals who carried CMV together with the relevant HLA.

The sample comprised CD8+ T cells from PBMCs. The chain has TRBV6-2 or TRBV6-3 and TRBJ2-5; 10 nucleotides agree with TRBD2. This TCR came from a human donor in good health (CMV status not recorded). Some clones in this sample may be carry-over from other donors' samples. The CDR3 loop is CASSYQLAGADSKRSQYF. CDR3 coding DNA: TGTGCCAGCAGTTACCAGCTAGCGGGAGCCGACTCCAAGAGATCCCAGTACTTC.